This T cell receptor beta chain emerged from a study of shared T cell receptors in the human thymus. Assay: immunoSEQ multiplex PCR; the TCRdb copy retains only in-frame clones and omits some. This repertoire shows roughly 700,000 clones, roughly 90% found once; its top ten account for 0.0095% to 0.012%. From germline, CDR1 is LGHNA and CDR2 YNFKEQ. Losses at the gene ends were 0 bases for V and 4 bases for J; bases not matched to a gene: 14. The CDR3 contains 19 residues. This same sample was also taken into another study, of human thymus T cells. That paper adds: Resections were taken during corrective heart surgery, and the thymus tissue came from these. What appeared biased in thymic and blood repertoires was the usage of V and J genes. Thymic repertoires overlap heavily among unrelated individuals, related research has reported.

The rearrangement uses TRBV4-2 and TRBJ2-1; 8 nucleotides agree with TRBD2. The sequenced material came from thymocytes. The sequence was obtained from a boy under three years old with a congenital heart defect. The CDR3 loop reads CASSQDFNPTGGDYNEQFF. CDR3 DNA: TGTGCCAGCAGCCAAGATTTTAATCCTACGGGAGGGGATTACAATGAGCAGTTCTTC.